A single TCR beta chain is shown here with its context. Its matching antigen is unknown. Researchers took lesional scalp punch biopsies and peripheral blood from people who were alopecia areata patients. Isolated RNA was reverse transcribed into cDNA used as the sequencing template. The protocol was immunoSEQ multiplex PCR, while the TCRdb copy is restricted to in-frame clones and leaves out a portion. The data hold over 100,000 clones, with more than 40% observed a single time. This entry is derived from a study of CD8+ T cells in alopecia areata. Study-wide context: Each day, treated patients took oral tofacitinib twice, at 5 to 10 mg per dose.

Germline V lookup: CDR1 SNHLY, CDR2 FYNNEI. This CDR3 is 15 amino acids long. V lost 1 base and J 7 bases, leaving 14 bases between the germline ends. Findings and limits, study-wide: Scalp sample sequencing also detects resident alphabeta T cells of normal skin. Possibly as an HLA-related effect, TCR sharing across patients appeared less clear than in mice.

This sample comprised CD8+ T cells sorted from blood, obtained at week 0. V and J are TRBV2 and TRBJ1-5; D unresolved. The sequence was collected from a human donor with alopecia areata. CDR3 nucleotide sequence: TGTGCCAGCAGTGAAGGTTCCGGGGTAGGGCAGCCCCAGCATTTT. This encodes CASSEGSGVGQPQHF.